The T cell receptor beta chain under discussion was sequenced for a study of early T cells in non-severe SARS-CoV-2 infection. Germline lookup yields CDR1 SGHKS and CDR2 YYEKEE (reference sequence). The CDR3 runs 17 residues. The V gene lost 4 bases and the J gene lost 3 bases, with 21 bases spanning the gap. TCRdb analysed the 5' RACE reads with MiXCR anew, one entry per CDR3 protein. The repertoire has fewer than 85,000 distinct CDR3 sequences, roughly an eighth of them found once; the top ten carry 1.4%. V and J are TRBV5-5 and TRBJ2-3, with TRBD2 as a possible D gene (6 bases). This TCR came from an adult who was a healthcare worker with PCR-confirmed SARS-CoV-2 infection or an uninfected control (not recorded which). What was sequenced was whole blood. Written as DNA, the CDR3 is TGTGCCAGCAGCCCTCGGCCTAGCCCCGGGGGTACAGATACGCAGTATTTT. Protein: CASSPRPSPGGTDTQYF. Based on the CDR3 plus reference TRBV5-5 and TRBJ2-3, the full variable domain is DAGVTQSPTHLIKTRGQQVTLRCSPISGHKSVSWYQQVLGQGPQFIFQYYEKEERGRGNFPDRFSARQFPNYSSELNVNALLLGDSALYLCASSPRPSPGGTDTQYFGPGTRLTVL.